This T cell receptor (beta chain) was identified in a study of OX40 agonist ivuxolimab in advanced cancers. Study-level information: Hepatocellular carcinoma, melanoma, renal cell or head and neck cancer occurred in dose-escalation patients. About 40% of patients had received prior checkpoint inhibitor therapy.

Turning to this clone: What it recognizes is unknown.

General study findings and limits: Within 6 weeks, CD4+ and CD8+ blood T cells expanded clonally at 0.1 to 3.0 mg/kg.

This CDR3 has 15 residues. Germline CDR1 and CDR2: SGHTA and FQGNSA. V gave up 4 bases and J gave up 6 bases, with 19 bases separating them. Excluded were patients having autoimmune disease history or systemic immunosuppression. Profiling relied on immunoSEQ multiplex PCR, and the TCRdb table lists in-frame clones only, not all of them. The sample has 55,000 to 75,000 clones; 65% to 90% are singletons. The V call is TRBV7-2, the J call TRBJ2-7; weak D call: TRBD1 (6 bases). This receptor was identified in an adult with an advanced solid tumor such as melanoma, head and neck, liver or kidney cancer. Sequenced here: CD4+ or CD8+ T cells sorted from blood, sampled in a trial of the OX40 agonist ivuxolimab. CDR3 amino acids: CASSSPRDRTFEQYF. CDR3 nucleotide sequence: TGTGCCAGCAGCTCCCCCCGTGACAGGACTTTCGAGCAGTACTTC.